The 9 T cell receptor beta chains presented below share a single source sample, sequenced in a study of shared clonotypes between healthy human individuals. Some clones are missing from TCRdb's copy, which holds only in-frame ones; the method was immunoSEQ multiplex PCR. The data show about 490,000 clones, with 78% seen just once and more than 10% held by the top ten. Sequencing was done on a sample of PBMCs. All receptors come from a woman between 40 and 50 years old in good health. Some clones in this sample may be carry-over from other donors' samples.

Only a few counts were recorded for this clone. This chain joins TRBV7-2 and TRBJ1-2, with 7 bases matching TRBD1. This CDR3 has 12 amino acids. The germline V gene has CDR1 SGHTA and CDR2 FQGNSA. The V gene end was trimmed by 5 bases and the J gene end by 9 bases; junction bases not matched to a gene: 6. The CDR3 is CASSVGQASYTF. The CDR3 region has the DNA TGTGCCAGCAGCGTCGGACAGGCTAGCTACACCTTC.

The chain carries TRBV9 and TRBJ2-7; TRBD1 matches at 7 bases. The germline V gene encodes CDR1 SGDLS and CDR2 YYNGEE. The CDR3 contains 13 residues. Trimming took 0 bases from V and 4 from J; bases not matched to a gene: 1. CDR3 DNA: TGTGCCAGCAGCGTAGGGGACAGATACGAGCAGTACTTC. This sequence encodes CASSVGDRYEQYF.

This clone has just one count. This CDR3 reads CASSFRATETFAFF. The CDR3 nucleotides read TGTGCCAGCAGCTTCCGCGCGACAGAAACATTCGCTTTCTTT. The V call is TRBV27, the J call TRBJ1-1, with D possibly TRBD1 on 5 matching bases. The V end lost 6 bases, the J end lost 11 bases, and 22 bases lay between the germline ends. Germline V gene sequence: CDR1 MNHEY, CDR2 SMNVEV (reference sequence). The CDR3 totals 14 residues.

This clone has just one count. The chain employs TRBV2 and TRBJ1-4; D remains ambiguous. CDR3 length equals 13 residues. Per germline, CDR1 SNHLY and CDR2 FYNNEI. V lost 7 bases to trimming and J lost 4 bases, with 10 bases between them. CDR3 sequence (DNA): TGTGCCAGCACGGAATTACGTAATGAAAAACTGTTTTTT. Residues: CASTELRNEKLFF.

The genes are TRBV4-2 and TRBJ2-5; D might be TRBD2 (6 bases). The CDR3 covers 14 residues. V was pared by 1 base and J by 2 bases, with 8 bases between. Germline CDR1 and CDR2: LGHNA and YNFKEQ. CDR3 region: CASSQGGLQETQYF. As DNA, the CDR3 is TGTGCCAGCAGCCAAGGGGGACTGCAAGAGACCCAGTACTTC.

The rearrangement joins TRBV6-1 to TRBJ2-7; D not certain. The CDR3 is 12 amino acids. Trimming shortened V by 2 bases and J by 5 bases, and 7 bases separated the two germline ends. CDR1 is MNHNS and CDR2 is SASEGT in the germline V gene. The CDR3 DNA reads TGTGCCAGCAGTGAACCGTACGACGAGCAGTACTTC. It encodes CASSEPYDEQYF.

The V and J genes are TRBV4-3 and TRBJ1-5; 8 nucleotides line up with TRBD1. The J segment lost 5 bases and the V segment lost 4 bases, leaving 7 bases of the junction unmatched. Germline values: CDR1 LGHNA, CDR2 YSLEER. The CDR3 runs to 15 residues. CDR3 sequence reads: CASSRGTGPDQPQHF. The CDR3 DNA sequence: TGCGCCAGCAGCCGAGGGACAGGCCCCGATCAGCCCCAGCATTTT.

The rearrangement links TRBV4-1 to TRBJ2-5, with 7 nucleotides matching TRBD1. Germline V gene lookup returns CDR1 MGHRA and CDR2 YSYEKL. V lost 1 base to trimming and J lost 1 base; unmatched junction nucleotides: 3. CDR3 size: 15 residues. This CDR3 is CASSQVGTAQETQYF. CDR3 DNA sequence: TGCGCCAGCAGCCAAGTAGGGACAGCCCAAGAGACCCAGTACTTC.

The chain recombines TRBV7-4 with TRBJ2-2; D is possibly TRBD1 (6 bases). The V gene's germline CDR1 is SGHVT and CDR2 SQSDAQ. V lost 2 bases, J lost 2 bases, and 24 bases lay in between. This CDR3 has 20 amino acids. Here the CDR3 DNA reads TGTGCCAGCAGCTTACCCCCAAAAGTCAGACGCAGGGGTAACACCGGGGAGCTGTTTTTT. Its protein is CASSLPPKVRRRGNTGELFF. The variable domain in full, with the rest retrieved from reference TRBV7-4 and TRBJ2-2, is GAGVSQSPRYKVAKRGRDVALRCDSISGHVTLYWYRQTLGQGSEVLTYSQSDAQRDKSGRPSGRFSAERPERSVSTLKIQRTEQGDSAVYLCASSLPPKVRRRGNTGELFFGEGSRLTVL.